The text below deals with one TCR beta chain. Sequenced by immunoSEQ multiplex PCR; TCRdb stores in-frame clones only, minus some. The table lists over 300,000 clones, 75% to 90% of them singletons. This entry comes from a study of blood T cell repertoires in COVID-19. The CDR3 is 13 residues long. CDR1 is LNHDA and CDR2 is SQIVND in the germline V gene (reference sequence). Trimming shortened V by 5 bases and J by 4 bases, and 11 bases separated the two germline ends. The rearrangement links TRBV19 to TRBJ2-5; D is unresolved. The sample comprised PBMCs or T cells enriched from blood (not recorded which). This sequence originates from a woman aged 40 to 50 who had recovered from COVID-19. The DNA for the CDR3 is TGTGCCAGTAGTCCAGGATTGGCAGAGACCCAGTACTTC. Translation gives CASSPGLAETQYF. The full variable domain, with the rest looked up from reference TRBV19 and TRBJ2-5, is DGGITQSPKYLFRKEGQNVTLSCEQNLNHDAMYWYRQDPGQGLRLIYYSQIVNDFQKGDIAEGYSVSREKKESFPLTVTSAQKNPTAFYLCASSPGLAETQYFGPGTRLLVL.